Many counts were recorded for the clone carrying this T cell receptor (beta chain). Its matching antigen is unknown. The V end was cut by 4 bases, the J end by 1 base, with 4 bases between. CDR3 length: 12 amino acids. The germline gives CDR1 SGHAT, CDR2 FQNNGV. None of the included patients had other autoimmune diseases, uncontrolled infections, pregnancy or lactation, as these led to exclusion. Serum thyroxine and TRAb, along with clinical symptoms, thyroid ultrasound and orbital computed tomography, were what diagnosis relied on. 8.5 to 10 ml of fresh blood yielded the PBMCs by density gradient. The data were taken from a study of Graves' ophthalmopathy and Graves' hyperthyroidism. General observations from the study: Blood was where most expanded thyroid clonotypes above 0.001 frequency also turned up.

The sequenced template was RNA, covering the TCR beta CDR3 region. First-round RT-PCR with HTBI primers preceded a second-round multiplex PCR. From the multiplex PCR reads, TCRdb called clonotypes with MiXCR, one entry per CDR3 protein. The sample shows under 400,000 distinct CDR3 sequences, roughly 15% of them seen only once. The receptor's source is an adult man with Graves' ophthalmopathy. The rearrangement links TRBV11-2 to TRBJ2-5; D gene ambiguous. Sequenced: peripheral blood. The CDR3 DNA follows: TGTGCCAGCAGCTCTACCCAAGAGACCCAGTACTTC. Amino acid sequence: CASSSTQETQYF. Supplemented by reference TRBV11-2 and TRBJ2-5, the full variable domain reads EAGVAQSPRYKIIEKRQSVAFWCNPISGHATLYWYQQILGQGPKLLIQFQNNGVVDDSQLPKDRFSAERLKGVDSTLKIQPAKLEDSAVYLCASSSTQETQYFGPGTRLLVL.